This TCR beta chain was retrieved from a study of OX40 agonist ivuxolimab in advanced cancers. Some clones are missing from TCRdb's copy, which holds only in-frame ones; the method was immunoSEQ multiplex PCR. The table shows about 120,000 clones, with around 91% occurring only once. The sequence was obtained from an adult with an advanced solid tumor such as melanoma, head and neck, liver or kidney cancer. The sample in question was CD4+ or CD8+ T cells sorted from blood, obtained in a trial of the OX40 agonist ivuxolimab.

Here the CDR3 DNA reads TGTGCCAGCAGCTTATTTTCCATAGGCCCTGAAGCTTTCTTT. Translation: CASSLFSIGPEAFF. The V and J genes are TRBV7-3 and TRBJ1-1; D gene uncertain. CDR1 is SGHTA, CDR2 FQGTGA, per germline. V was shortened by 2 bases and J by 6 bases, with 13 bases between the two germline ends. The CDR3 is made up of 14 amino acids.